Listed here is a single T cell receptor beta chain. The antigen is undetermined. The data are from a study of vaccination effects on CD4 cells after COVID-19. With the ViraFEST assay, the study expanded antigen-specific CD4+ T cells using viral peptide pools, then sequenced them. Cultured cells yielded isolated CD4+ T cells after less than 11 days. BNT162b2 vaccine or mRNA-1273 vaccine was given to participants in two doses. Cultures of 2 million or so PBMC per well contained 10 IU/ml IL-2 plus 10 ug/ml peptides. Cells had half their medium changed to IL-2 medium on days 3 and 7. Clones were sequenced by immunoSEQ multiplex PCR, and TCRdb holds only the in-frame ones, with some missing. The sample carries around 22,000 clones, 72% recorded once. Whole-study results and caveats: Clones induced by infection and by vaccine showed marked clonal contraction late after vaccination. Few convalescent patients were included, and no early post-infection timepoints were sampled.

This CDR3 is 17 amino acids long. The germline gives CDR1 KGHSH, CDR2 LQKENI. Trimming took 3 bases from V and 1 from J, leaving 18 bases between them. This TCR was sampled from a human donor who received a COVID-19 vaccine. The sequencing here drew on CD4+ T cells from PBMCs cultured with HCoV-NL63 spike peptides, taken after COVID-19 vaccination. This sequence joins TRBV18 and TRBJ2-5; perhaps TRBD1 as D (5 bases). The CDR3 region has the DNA TGTGCCAGCTCACCCTTCACAGGTCCAGCACTCCAAGAGACCCAGTACTTC. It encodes CASSPFTGPALQETQYF.